This T cell receptor (beta chain) was retrieved from a study of blood T cells in healthy people across ages. The CDR3 has 13 amino acids. Germline V lookup: CDR1 DFQATT, CDR2 SNEGSKA (reference sequence). A second PCR of 7 to 11 cycles used a sample-barcoded 5' primer and a J-beta primer mix. TCRdb reprocessed the 5' RACE reads with MiXCR, giving one entry per CDR3 protein. The sample consists of more than 1,400,000 distinct CDR3 sequences, about 43% of them appearing once. Sequenced: blood. The clonotype comes from a woman between 18 and 29 years old in good health. This sequence joins TRBV20-1 and TRBJ2-5, with D possibly matching TRBD1 (6 bases). The DNA end is more similar to TRBJ2-7, so the J call may be wrong. This chain's CDR3 is CSARRQADYEQYF. The CDR3 coding sequence is TGCAGTGCTAGGCGACAGGCGGACTACGAGCAGTACTTC.